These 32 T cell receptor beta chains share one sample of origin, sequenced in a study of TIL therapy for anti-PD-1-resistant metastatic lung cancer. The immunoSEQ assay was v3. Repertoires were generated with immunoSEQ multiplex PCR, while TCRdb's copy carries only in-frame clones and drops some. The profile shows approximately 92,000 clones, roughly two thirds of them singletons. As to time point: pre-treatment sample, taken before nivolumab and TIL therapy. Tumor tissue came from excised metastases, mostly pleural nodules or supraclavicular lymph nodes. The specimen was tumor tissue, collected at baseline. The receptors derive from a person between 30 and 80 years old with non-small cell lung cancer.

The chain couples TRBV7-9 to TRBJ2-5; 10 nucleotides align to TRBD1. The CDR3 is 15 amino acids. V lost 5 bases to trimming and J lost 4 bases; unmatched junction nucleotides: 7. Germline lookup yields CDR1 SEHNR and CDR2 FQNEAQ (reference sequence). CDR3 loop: CASSVGTGERETQYF. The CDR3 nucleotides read TGTGCCAGCAGCGTCGGGACAGGGGAGCGAGAGACCCAGTACTTC.

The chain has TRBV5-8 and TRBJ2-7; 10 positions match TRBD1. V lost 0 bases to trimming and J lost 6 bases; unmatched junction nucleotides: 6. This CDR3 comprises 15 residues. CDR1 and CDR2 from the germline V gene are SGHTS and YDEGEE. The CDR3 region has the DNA TGTGCCAGCAGCTTGGTTGGACAGGGGGGTCTCGAGCAGTACTTC. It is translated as CASSLVGQGGLEQYF.

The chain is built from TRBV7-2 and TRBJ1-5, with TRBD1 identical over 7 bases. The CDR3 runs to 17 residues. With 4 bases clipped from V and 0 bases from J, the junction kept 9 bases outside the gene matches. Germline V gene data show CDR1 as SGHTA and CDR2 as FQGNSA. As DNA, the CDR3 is TGTGCCAGCAGCTACGCGACAGGGACTCTTAGCAATCAGCCCCAGCATTTT. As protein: CASSYATGTLSNQPQHF.

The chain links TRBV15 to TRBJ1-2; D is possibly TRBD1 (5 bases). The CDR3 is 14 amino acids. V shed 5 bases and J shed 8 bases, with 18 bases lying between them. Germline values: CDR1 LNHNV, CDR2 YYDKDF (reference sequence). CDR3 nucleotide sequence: TGTGCCACCAGCGGGGCCTTAGGGGTGCGGGGCTACACCTTC. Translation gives CATSGALGVRGYTF.

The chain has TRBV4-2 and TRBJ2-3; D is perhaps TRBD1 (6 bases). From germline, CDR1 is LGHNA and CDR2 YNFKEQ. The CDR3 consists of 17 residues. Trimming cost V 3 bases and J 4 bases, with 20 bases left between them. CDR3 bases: TGTGCCAGCAGCCAGTGGGGTACCGGGACATGGGCAGATACGCAGTATTTT. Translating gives CASSQWGTGTWADTQYF.

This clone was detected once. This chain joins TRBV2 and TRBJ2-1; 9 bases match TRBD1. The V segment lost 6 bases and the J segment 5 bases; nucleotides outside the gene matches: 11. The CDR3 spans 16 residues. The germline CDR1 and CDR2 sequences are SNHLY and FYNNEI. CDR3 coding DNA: TGTGCCAGCAGGCGCCAAACAGGGGGCCGGGACAATGAGCAGTTCTTC. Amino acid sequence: CASRRQTGGRDNEQFF.

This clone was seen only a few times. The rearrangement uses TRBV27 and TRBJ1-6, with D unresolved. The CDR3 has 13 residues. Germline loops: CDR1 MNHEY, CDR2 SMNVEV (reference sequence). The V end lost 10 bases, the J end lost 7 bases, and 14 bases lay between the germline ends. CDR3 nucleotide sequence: TGTGCCACCTCCCGGGAGCGAAATTCACCCCTCCACTTT. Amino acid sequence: CATSRERNSPLHF.

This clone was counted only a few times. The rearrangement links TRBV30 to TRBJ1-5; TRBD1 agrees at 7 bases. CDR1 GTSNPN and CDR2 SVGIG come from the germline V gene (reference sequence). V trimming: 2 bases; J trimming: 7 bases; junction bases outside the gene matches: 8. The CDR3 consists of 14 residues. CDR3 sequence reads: CAWSRTGFYQPQHF. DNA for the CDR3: TGTGCCTGGAGTAGGACAGGATTTTACCAGCCCCAGCATTTT.

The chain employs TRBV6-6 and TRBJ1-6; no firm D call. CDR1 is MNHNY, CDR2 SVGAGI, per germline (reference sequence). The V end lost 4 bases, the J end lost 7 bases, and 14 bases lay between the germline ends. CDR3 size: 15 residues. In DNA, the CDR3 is TGTGCCAGCAGTTTCTCCGGTCAAACCAATTCACCCCTCCACTTT. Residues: CASSFSGQTNSPLHF.

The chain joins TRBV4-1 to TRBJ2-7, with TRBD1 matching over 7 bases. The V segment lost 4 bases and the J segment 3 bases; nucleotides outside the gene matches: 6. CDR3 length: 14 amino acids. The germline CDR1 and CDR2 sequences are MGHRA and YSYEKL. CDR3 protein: CASSRAGTVYEQYF. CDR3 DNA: TGCGCCAGCAGCCGCGCCGGGACAGTCTACGAGCAGTACTTC.

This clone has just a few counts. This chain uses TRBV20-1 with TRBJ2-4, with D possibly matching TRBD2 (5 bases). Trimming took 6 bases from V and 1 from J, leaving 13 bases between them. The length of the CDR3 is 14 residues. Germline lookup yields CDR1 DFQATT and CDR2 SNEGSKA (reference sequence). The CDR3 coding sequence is TGCAGTGCCAGTGAGGGAAGGGCCAAAAACATTCAGTACTTC. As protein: CSASEGRAKNIQYF.

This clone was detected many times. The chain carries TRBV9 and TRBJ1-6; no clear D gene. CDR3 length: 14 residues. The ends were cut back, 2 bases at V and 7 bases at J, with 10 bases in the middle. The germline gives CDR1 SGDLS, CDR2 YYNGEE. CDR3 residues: CASSVHDDNSPLHF. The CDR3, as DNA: TGTGCCAGCAGCGTTCACGACGACAATTCACCCCTCCACTTT.

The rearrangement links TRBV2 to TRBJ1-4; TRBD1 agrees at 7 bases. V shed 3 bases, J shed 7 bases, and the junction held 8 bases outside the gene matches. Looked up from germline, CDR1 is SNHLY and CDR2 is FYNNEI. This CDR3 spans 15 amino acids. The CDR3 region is CASSDGQGVTEKLFF. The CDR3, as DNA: TGTGCCAGCAGTGATGGGCAGGGGGTGACTGAAAAACTGTTTTTT.

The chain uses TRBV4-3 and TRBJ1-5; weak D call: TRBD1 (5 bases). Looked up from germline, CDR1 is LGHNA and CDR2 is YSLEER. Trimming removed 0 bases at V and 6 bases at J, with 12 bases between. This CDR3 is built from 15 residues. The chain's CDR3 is CASSQDVGLPQPQHF. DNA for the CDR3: TGCGCCAGCAGCCAAGATGTGGGGCTTCCTCAGCCCCAGCATTTT.

CDR3 nucleotide sequence: TGTGCCAGCAGCTTAACAGGGACTGAAGCTTTCTTT. Its protein is CASSLTGTEAFF. The chain joins TRBV7-9 to TRBJ1-1; weak D call: TRBD1 (6 bases). This CDR3 comprises 12 residues. Trimming removed 2 bases from V and 5 bases from J, with 6 bases in between. Germline CDR1 is SEHNR and CDR2 is FQNEAQ (reference sequence).

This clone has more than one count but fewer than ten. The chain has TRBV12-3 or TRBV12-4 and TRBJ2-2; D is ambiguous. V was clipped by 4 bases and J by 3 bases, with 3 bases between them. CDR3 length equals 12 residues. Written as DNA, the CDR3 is TGTGCCAGCAGTTGGGACACCGGGGAGCTGTTTTTT. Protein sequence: CASSWDTGELFF.

The CDR3 region is CASSLRTSGRNEQFF. The CDR3 DNA sequence: TGTGCCAGCAGTCTTCGGACTAGCGGGCGGAATGAGCAGTTCTTC. The chain uses TRBV28 and TRBJ2-1, with 11 bases that match TRBD2. There are 15 residues in the CDR3. V lost 5 bases to trimming and J lost 7 bases; unmatched junction nucleotides: 7. Germline CDR1 reads MDHEN; CDR2 reads SYDVKM.

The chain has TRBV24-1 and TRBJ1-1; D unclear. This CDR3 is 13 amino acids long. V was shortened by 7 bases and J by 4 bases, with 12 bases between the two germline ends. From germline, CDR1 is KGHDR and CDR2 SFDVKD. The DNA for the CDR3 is TGTGCCACCAGGGGTTATGACGCCACTGAAGCTTTCTTT. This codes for CATRGYDATEAFF.

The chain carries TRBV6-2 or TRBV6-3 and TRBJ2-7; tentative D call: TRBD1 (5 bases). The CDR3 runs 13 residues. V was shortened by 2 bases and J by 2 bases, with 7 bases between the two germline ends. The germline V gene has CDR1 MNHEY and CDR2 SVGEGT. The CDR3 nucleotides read TGTGCCAGCAGTTACCCCAGGGCCTACGAGCAGTACTTC. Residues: CASSYPRAYEQYF.

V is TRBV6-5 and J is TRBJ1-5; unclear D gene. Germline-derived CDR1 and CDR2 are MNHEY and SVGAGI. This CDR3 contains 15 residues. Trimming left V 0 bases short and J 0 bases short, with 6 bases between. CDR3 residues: CASSYSRYSNQPQHF. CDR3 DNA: TGTGCCAGCAGTTACTCCCGTTATAGCAATCAGCCCCAGCATTTT.

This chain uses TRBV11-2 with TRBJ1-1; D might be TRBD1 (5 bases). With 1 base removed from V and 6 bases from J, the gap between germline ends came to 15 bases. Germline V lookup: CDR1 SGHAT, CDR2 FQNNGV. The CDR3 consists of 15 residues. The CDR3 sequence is CASSLGGGIGSEAFF. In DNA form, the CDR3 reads TGTGCCAGCAGCTTAGGGGGGGGGATCGGATCTGAAGCTTTCTTT.

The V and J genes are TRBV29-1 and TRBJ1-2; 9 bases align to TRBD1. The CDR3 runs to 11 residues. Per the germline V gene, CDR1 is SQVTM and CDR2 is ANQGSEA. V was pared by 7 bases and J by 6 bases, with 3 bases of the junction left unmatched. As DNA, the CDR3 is TGCAGCGCCACAGGGGGCGATGGCTACACCTTC. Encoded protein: CSATGGDGYTF.

Written as DNA, the CDR3 is TGTGCCAGCAGTCTAGAGACCGGGACAGGCTTAAAACTGTTTTTT. Translating it yields CASSLETGTGLKLFF. The chain is built from TRBV7-3 and TRBJ1-4; 8 nucleotides agree with TRBD1. J gave up 10 bases and V 6 bases, and 13 bases lay outside the gene matches. CDR3 size: 15 residues. CDR1 SGHTA and CDR2 FQGTGA come from the germline V gene. The variable domain in full, completed from reference TRBV7-3 and TRBJ1-4, reads GAGVSQTPSNKVTEKGKYVELRCDPISGHTALYWYRQSLGQGPEFLIYFQGTGAADDSGLPNDRFFAVRPEGSVSTLKIQRTERGDSAVYLCASSLETGTGLKLFFGSGTQLSVL.

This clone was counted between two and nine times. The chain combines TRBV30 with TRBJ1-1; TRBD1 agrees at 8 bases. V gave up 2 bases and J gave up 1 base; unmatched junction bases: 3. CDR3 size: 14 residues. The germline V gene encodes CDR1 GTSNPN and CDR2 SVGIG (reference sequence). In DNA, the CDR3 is TGTGCCTGGAGTCGCGGGACAGGGAACACTGAAGCTTTCTTT. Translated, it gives CAWSRGTGNTEAFF.

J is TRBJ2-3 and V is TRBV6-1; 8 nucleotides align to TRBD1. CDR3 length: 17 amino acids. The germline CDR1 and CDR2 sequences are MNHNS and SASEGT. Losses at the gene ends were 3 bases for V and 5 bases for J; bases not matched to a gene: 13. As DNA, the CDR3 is TGTGCCAGCAGTGATTGGACAGGGTTCGGTGCGAGAGATACGCAGTATTTT. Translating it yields CASSDWTGFGARDTQYF.

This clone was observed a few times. The CDR3 is CASSPRQGGQPQHF. The DNA of the CDR3 is TGTGCCAGCTCACCACGACAGGGCGGTCAGCCCCAGCATTTT. This chain links TRBV18 with TRBJ1-5; the match to TRBD1 covers 7 bases. The J segment lost 6 bases and the V segment lost 1 base, leaving 3 bases of the junction unmatched. Germline loops: CDR1 KGHSH, CDR2 LQKENI. The CDR3 loop spans 14 amino acids. Combining the CDR3 with reference TRBV18 and TRBJ1-5 gives the whole variable domain NAGVMQNPRHLVRRRGQEARLRCSPMKGHSHVYWYRQLPEEGLKFMVYLQKENIIDESGMPKERFSAEFPKEGPSILRIQQVVRGDSAAYFCASSPRQGGQPQHFGDGTRLSIL.

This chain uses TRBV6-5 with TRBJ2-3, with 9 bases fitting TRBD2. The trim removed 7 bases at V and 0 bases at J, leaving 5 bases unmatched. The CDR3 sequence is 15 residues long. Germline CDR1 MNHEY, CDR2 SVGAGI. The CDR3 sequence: CASNLAGSSTDTQYF. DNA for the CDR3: TGTGCCAGCAACCTAGCGGGATCTAGCACAGATACGCAGTATTTT.

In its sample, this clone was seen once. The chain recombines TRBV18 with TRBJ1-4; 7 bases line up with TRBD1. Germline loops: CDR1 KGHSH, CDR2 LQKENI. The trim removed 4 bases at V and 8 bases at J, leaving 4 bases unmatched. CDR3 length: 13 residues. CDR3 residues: CASSRQGDEKLFF. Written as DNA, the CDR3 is TGTGCCAGCTCACGACAGGGAGACGAAAAACTGTTTTTT.

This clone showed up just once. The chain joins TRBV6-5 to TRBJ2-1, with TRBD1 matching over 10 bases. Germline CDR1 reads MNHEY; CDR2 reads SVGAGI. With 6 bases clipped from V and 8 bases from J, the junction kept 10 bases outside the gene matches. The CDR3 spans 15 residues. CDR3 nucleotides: TGTGCCAGCAGCCGAAGGGGGGACAGGGGTTATGAGCAGTTCTTC. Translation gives CASSRRGDRGYEQFF.

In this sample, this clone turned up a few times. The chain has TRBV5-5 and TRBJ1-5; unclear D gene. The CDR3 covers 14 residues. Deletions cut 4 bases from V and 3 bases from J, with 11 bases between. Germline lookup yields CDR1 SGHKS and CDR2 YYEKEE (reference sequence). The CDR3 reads CASSPLDSNQPQHF. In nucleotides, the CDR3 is TGTGCCAGCAGCCCTCTGGATTCCAATCAGCCCCAGCATTTT.

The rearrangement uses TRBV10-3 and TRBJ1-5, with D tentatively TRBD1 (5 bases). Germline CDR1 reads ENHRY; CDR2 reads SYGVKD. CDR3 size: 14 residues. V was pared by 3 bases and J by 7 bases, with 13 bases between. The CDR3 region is CAISEGAGFQPQHF. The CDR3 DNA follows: TGTGCCATCAGTGAAGGGGCAGGCTTCCAGCCCCAGCATTTT.

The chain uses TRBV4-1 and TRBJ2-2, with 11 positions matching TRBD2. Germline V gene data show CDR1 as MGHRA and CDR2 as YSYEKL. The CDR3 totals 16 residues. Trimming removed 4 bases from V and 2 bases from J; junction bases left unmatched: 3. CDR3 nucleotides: TGCGCCAGCAGCCCGACTAGCGGGGTTAACACCGGGGAGCTGTTTTTT. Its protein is CASSPTSGVNTGELFF.